This T cell receptor beta chain was sequenced during a study of cytomegalovirus exposure and HLA in healthy donors. Study-wide points: Available immune exposure information covered CMV serostatus only.

The PCR employed 60 Vbeta primers together with 13 Jbeta primers. Method: immunoSEQ multiplex PCR; TCRdb's copy keeps in-frame clones and lacks some. The repertoire holds 100,000 or so clones, with over 70% as singletons. CDR3 length: 15 residues. In germline, CDR1 is LGHNA, CDR2 YNFKEQ. Trimming left V 6 bases short and J 2 bases short, with 17 bases between. Of note for this clone: The antigen is not known.

The V and J genes are TRBV4-2 and TRBJ2-7; a possible D gene is TRBD2 (5 bases). The TCR was taken from a woman between 40 and 55 years old in good health and CMV-seronegative. Sequencing was carried out using PBMCs. The CDR3: CASRLDSPATYEQYF. The CDR3 coding sequence is TGTGCCAGCAGACTGGACTCCCCCGCCACCTACGAGCAGTACTTC.